These 26 T cell receptor beta chains were all obtained from the same sample, sequenced in a study of molecular identifiers for immune sequencing clone quantification. Via MiXCR, TCRdb re-called the PCR reads, giving one row per CDR3 protein. The sample consists of more than 450,000 distinct CDR3 sequences, about 20% of them appearing once. Source material: naive CD8+ T cells from blood, with Jurkat cell RNA spiked in. Subset specified: FACS-sorted CD8+CD4-CCR7+CD45RA+ naive T cells. These receptors all come from a human donor in good health. Some libraries in this study had Jurkat cell RNA spiked in.

This clonotype has just a few counts. The rearrangement links TRBV18 to TRBJ2-7; 13 positions match TRBD2. The CDR3 runs 16 residues. V was pared by 5 bases and J by 4 bases, with 8 bases of the junction left unmatched. Germline assignment: CDR1 KGHSH and CDR2 LQKENI. CDR3: CASSFRTSGSFYEQYF. DNA for the CDR3: TGTGCCAGCTCATTTAGGACTAGCGGGAGCTTTTACGAGCAGTACTTC. The full variable domain, with the rest looked up from reference TRBV18 and TRBJ2-7, is NAGVMQNPRHLVRRRGQEARLRCSPMKGHSHVYWYRQLPEEGLKFMVYLQKENIIDESGMPKERFSAEFPKEGPSILRIQQVVRGDSAAYFCASSFRTSGSFYEQYFGPGTRLTVT.

V and J are TRBV6-5 and TRBJ2-1; D uncertain. The CDR3 extends over 14 amino acids. Trimming left V 4 bases short and J 3 bases short, with 10 bases between. Germline lookup yields CDR1 MNHEY and CDR2 SVGAGI. Written as DNA, the CDR3 is TGTGCCAGCAGTTTGGCGCCGAACTACAATGAGCAGTTCTTC. It encodes CASSLAPNYNEQFF.

This clonotype was recorded a few times. The chain carries TRBV19 and TRBJ2-3, with unresolved D. The germline V gene encodes CDR1 LNHDA and CDR2 SQIVND (reference sequence). V lost 1 base and J lost 8, with 10 bases in between. CDR3 size: 13 residues. In DNA, the CDR3 is TGTGCCAGTAGTATAGTAGGCCCTAGTACGCAGTATTTT. Encoded protein: CASSIVGPSTQYF.

Worth noting for this clonotype: One end of the junction is discordant with germline, which a read error may explain. This chain connects TRBV4-1 to TRBJ2-7; possibly TRBD1 for D (5 bases). Germline CDR1 MGHRA, CDR2 YSYEKL. The CDR3 loop spans 14 amino acids. The CDR3 reads CASSQAPTAYEQHF. The DNA of the CDR3 is TGCGCCAGCAGCCAGGCCCCGACAGCCTACGAGCAGCACTTC.

This clonotype showed up just once. The J gene is TRBJ2-3, the V gene TRBV7-8, with TRBD2 matching 8 bases. Trimming cost V 6 bases and J 2 bases; bases outside gene matches: 13. Germline assignment: CDR1 SGHVS and CDR2 FQNEAQ. The CDR3 contains 17 residues. CDR3 sequence reads: CASSPEYSGAFTDTQYF. In DNA, the CDR3 is TGTGCCAGCAGTCCCGAGTATAGCGGGGCTTTCACAGATACGCAGTATTTT.

Notes on this clonotype: It may be a read error: a sequence one base away is much more abundant. V gene TRBV5-1 combines with J gene TRBJ1-3; weak D call: TRBD1 (6 bases). This CDR3 is 15 amino acids long. Per the germline V gene, CDR1 is SGHRS and CDR2 is YFSETQ. CDR3 loop: CASRPGQYSGSTIYF. DNA for the CDR3: TGCGCCAGCAGACCCGGACAGTACTCTGGAAGCACCATATATTTT.

This clonotype was seen more than once but under ten times. The rearrangement links TRBV20-1 to TRBJ2-5; TRBD2 agrees at 8 bases. The J segment lost 0 bases and the V segment lost 0 bases, leaving 6 bases of the junction unmatched. This CDR3 contains 16 residues. The germline gives CDR1 DFQATT, CDR2 SNEGSKA (reference sequence). The CDR3 coding sequence is TGCAGTGCTAGAGAGGAGAAAGCGGGAGACCAAGAGACCCAGTACTTC. This sequence encodes CSAREEKAGDQETQYF.

This clonotype was detected ten times or more. The genes are TRBV4-3 and TRBJ2-1, with D perhaps matching TRBD2 (5 bases). The CDR3 has 15 residues. The germline gives CDR1 LGHNA, CDR2 YSLEER. Trimming took 0 bases from V and 5 from J, leaving 11 bases between them. CDR3 protein: CASSQDVPGNNEQFF. The CDR3 coding sequence is TGCGCCAGCAGCCAAGATGTGCCCGGGAACAATGAGCAGTTCTTC.

This rearrangement joins TRBV5-5 to TRBJ1-4, with a weak D call TRBD1 (5 bases). The CDR3 runs 15 residues. In germline, CDR1 is SGHKS, CDR2 YYEKEE (reference sequence). V was cut by 2 bases and J by 0 bases, with 8 bases left in between. This CDR3 reads CASSLGEATNEKLFF. As DNA, the CDR3 is TGTGCCAGCAGCTTAGGGGAGGCAACTAATGAAAAACTGTTTTTT.

This clonotype was found a few times. The V call is TRBV11-2, the J call TRBJ1-3; D uncertain. This CDR3 has 13 residues. Germline CDR1 is SGHAT and CDR2 is FQNNGV. The V and J ends lost 4 bases and 0 bases respectively, with 4 bases between them. CDR3 residues: CASSWDSGNTIYF. CDR3 nucleotide sequence: TGTGCCAGCAGCTGGGACTCTGGAAACACCATATATTTT.

For this clonotype: With a much larger clone just one base away, this may be a read error. The chain combines TRBV27 with TRBJ2-7; D call uncertain. Germline V gene data show CDR1 as MNHEY and CDR2 as SMNVEV (reference sequence). CDR3 length equals 13 residues. CDR3 amino acids: CASSPRPAYGQYF. In DNA, the CDR3 is TGTGCCAGCAGTCCACGACCGGCCTACGGGCAGTACTTC.

This clonotype has a handful of counts. CDR3: CAYRDYGYTF. In DNA, the CDR3 is TGTGCCTACAGGGACTATGGCTACACCTTC. The V and J genes are TRBV30 and TRBJ1-2; tentative D call: TRBD1 (6 bases). V shed 7 bases and J shed 3 bases, with 6 bases lying between them. The CDR3 runs to 10 residues. Germline CDR1 reads GTSNPN; CDR2 reads SVGIG (reference sequence).

A remark on this clonotype: A much larger clonotype is one base distant, so this may be a read error. Without the conserved terminal phenylalanine or tryptophan, this CDR3 likely stems from a read error. In nucleotides, the CDR3 is TGCAGTGCTAGAGAGGGACGGATTAATGAAAAACTGTTTTCT. It is translated as CSAREGRINEKLFS. The gene calls are TRBV20-1 and TRBJ1-4, with a weak D call TRBD1 (5 bases). Trimming pared 0 bases from V and 4 bases from J, leaving 9 bases between. Germline CDR1 reads DFQATT; CDR2 reads SNEGSKA (reference sequence). The CDR3 contains 14 residues.

Of note for this clonotype: A much larger clone differs by one base, so this may be a read error. The chain recombines TRBV7-9 with TRBJ2-1; D is perhaps TRBD1 or TRBD2 (6 bases each). The V and J ends lost 0 bases and 0 bases respectively, with 12 bases between them. The germline gives CDR1 SEHNR, CDR2 FQNEAQ (reference sequence). The CDR3 consists of 17 residues. The CDR3 sequence: CASSLALWGASYNEQFF. In DNA form, the CDR3 reads TGTGCCAGCAGCTTAGCGCTGTGGGGGGCCTCCTACAATGAGCAGTTCTTC.

Many counts were recorded for this clonotype. The V call is TRBV6-2 or TRBV6-3, the J call TRBJ1-1; no clear D. Per germline, CDR1 MNHEY and CDR2 SVGEGT. V was shortened by 6 bases and J by 10 bases, with 12 bases between the two germline ends. This CDR3 has 11 residues. The CDR3 DNA follows: TGTGCCAGCAGATCCGGTCTGGCAGCTTTCTTT. Translated: CASRSGLAAFF.

The chain joins TRBV12-3 or TRBV12-4 to TRBJ2-1; D remains ambiguous. V was trimmed by 7 bases and J by 4 bases, leaving 8 bases between them. The CDR3 is 12 residues long. The CDR3 loop is CASKLAYNEQFF. CDR3 bases: TGTGCCAGCAAACTTGCGTACAATGAGCAGTTCTTC.

Notes on this clonotype: The junction does not match germline at one end; this may be a read error. The chain employs TRBV4-3 and TRBJ1-5; a possible D gene is TRBD1 (5 bases). Looked up from germline, CDR1 is LGHNA and CDR2 is YSLEER. The CDR3 is 19 residues long. This chain's CDR3 is CASNQDLGTEGYSNQPQHF. CDR3 bases: TGCGCCAGCAACCAAGATCTAGGGACGGAAGGTTATAGCAATCAGCCCCAGCATTTT.

This clonotype occurred a few times. V and J are TRBV9 and TRBJ2-3; 9 positions match TRBD2. After removal of 0 bases from V and 2 bases from J, the junction contained 1 base not matched to a gene. Germline V CDR1 and CDR2: SGDLS, YYNGEE. The CDR3 covers 15 residues. CDR3 nucleotides: TGTGCCAGCAGCGTAGCTAGCGGGGTCACAGATACGCAGTATTTT. Translation gives CASSVASGVTDTQYF.

This clonotype was counted only a few times. This rearrangement joins TRBV7-9 to TRBJ2-2, with no clear D. Germline V gene lookup returns CDR1 SEHNR and CDR2 FQNEAQ (reference sequence). The CDR3 loop spans 13 amino acids. V was clipped by 7 bases and J by 2 bases, with 8 bases between them. Here the CDR3 DNA reads TGTGCCAGCATCTCCGATAACACCGGGGAGCTGTTTTTT. It specifies CASISDNTGELFF. Full variable domain (remainder filled in from reference TRBV7-9 and TRBJ2-2): DTGVSQNPRHKITKRGQNVTFRCDPISEHNRLYWYRQTLGQGPEFLTYFQNEAQLEKSRLLSDRFSAERPKGSFSTLEIQRTEQGDSAMYLCASISDNTGELFFGEGSRLTVL.

This clonotype was counted at least ten times. The J gene is TRBJ2-3, the V gene TRBV7-2; perhaps TRBD2 as D (6 bases). Germline V gene lookup returns CDR1 SGHTA and CDR2 FQGNSA. V was clipped by 5 bases and J by 1 base, with 16 bases between them. The CDR3 contains 16 residues. CDR3 sequence: CASSPRPGVRTDTQYF. The CDR3 coding sequence is TGTGCCAGCAGCCCCCGACCGGGGGTTCGCACAGATACGCAGTATTTT. Full variable domain (remainder filled in from reference TRBV7-2 and TRBJ2-3): GAGVSQSPSNKVTEKGKDVELRCDPISGHTALYWYRQSLGQGLEFLIYFQGNSAPDKSGLPSDRFSAERTGGSVSTLTIQRTQQEDSAVYLCASSPRPGVRTDTQYFGPGTRLTVL.

With respect to this clonotype: The junction differs from germline at one of its ends, possibly a read error. V and J are TRBV7-9 and TRBJ2-1; weak D call: TRBD2 (6 bases). CDR3 length: 14 residues. Germline CDR1 is SEHNR and CDR2 is FQNEAQ (reference sequence). CDR3 bases: TGTTCCAGCAGCTTGGGAGGAGGCGACAATGAGCAGTTCTTC. It specifies CSSSLGGGDNEQFF.

Note on this clonotype: One junction end disagrees with the germline gene, perhaps due to a read error. CDR3 loop: CAGSPNSDKAMNTEAFF. The CDR3 region has the DNA TGTGCCGGCAGCCCGAATTCCGACAAGGCGATGAACACTGAAGCTTTCTTT. The chain has TRBV7-9 and TRBJ1-1; unclear D gene. Germline lookup yields CDR1 SEHNR and CDR2 FQNEAQ (reference sequence). The CDR3 length is 17 residues.

The chain carries TRBV18 and TRBJ2-7, with D possibly being TRBD2 (7 bases). This CDR3 is 16 amino acids long. Between the trimmed V and J ends, which lost 5 bases and 1 base, there was a span of 18 bases. Germline V gene sequence: CDR1 KGHSH, CDR2 LQKENI. CDR3 sequence reads: CASSSVGGRVSYEQYF. Written as DNA, the CDR3 is TGTGCCAGCTCATCCGTAGGGGGGAGGGTGTCCTACGAGCAGTACTTC.

The rearrangement uses TRBV3-1 and TRBJ1-2; D is undetermined. Germline V gene data show CDR1 as LGHDT and CDR2 as YNNKEL (reference sequence). This CDR3 is 16 amino acids long. The V end was cut by 0 bases, the J end by 4 bases, with 15 bases between. CDR3 residues: CASSQDQGLGSYGYTF. The CDR3 DNA is TGTGCCAGCAGCCAAGATCAAGGACTAGGTAGCTATGGCTACACCTTC.

The chain links TRBV12-3 or TRBV12-4 to TRBJ1-4, with unresolved D. This CDR3 has 14 amino acids. V dropped 4 bases and J dropped 8 bases, with 14 bases sitting between them. In nucleotides, the CDR3 is TGTGCCAGCAGTTCCGGGCAGCCTCAAGAAAAACTGTTTTTT. It codes for CASSSGQPQEKLFF.

This clonotype was seen a handful of times. A much larger clone differs by one base, so this may be a read error. V is TRBV11-2 and J is TRBJ2-7; the D gene is possibly TRBD1 (6 bases). The CDR3 is 12 residues long. V was pared by 4 bases and J by 2 bases, with 6 bases between. The germline V gene encodes CDR1 SGHAT and CDR2 FQNNGV. The CDR3 DNA is TGTGCCAGCAGCTGGGACACCTACGAGCAGTACTTC. Translation gives CASSWDTYEQYF.